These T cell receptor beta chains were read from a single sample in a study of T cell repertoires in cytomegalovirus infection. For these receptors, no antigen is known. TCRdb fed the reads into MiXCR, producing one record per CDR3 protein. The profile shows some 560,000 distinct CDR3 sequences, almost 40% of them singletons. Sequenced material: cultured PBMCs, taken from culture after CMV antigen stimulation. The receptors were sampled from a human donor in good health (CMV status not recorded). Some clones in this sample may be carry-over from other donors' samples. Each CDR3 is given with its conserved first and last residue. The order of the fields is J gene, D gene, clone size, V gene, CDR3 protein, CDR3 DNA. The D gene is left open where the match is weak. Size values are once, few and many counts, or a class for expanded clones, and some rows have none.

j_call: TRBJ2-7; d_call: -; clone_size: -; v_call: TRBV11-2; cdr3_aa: CASSLGIASYEQYF; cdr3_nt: TGTGCCAGCAGCCTTGGCATCGCCTCCTACGAGCAGTACTTC
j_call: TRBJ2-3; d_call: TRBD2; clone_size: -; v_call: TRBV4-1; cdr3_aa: CASSQDVASGVPTDTQYF; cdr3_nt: TGCGCCAGCAGCCAAGATGTGGCCAGCGGGGTTCCCACAGATACGCAGTATTTT
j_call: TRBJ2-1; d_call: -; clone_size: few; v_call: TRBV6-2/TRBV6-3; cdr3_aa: CASSYSRLRGNEQFF; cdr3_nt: TGTGCCAGCAGTTACTCGAGGTTGAGAGGTAATGAGCAGTTCTTC
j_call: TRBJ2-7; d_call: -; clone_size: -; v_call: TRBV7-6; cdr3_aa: CASSARPVAYEQYF; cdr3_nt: TGTGCCAGCAGCGCCCGACCCGTCGCCTACGAGCAGTACTTC
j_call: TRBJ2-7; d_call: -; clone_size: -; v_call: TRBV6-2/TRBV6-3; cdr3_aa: CASSHVGPYEQYF; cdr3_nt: TGTGCCAGCAGCCACGTGGGGCCCTACGAGCAGTACTTC
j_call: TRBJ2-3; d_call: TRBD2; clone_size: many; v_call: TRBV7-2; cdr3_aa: CASSARGSGGNTQYF; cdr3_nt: TGTGCCAGCAGCGCCAGGGGTAGCGGGGGTAATACGCAGTATTTT
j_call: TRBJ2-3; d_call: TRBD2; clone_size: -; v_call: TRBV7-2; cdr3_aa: CASSSRTGASGSIRDTQYF; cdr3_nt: TGTGCCAGCAGCTCCAGAACGGGAGCGAGCGGGAGTATCAGAGATACGCAGTATTTT
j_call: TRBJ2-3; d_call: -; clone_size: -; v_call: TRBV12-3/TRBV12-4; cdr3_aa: CASSWARGGGPNTDTQYF; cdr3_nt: TGTGCCAGCAGTTGGGCCCGGGGCGGGGGCCCCAACACAGATACGCAGTATTTT
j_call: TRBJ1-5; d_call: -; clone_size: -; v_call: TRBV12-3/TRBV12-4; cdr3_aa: CASSQNTGHNQPQHF; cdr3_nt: TGTGCCAGCAGCCAAAATACAGGGCACAATCAGCCCCAGCATTTT
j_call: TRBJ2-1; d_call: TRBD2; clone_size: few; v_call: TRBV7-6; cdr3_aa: CASSLSSGSNSYNEQFF; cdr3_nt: TGTGCCAGCAGCTTAAGTAGCGGGAGCAACTCCTACAATGAGCAGTTCTTC
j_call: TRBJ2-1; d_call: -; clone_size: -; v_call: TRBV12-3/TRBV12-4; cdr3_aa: CASSWDTEQFF; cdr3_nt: TGTGCCAGCAGTTGGGACACTGAGCAGTTCTTC
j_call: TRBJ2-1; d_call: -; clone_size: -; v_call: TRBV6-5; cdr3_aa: CASSYSTGGLGYEQFF; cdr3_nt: TGTGCCAGCAGTTACTCCACGGGGGGCCTGGGATATGAGCAGTTCTTC
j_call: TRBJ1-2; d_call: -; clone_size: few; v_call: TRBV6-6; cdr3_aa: CASSYSSDLGGYTF; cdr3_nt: TGTGCCAGCAGTTACTCGTCGGACCTGGGTGGCTACACCTTC
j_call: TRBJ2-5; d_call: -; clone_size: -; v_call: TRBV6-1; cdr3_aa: CASSEGHQETQYF; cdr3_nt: TGTGCCAGCAGTGAGGGGCATCAAGAGACCCAGTACTTC
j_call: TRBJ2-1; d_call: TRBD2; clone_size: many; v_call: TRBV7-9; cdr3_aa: CASSFLGGSSYNEQFF; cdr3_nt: TGTGCCAGCAGCTTCCTTGGCGGGAGCTCCTACAATGAGCAGTTCTTC
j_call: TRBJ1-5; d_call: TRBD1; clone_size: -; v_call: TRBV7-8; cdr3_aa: CASSQGQENQPQHF; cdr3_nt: TGTGCCAGCAGCCAAGGACAGGAGAATCAGCCCCAGCATTTT
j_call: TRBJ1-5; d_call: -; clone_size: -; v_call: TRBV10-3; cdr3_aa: CATKPQGRTPNQPQHF; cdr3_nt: TGTGCCACCAAGCCTCAAGGACGAACACCAAATCAGCCCCAGCATTTT
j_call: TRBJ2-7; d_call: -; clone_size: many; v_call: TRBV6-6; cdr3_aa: CASRGPRVPYEQYF; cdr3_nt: TGTGCCAGCAGGGGCCCCAGGGTCCCCTACGAGCAGTACTTC
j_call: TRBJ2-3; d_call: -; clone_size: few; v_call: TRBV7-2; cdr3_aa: CASSKGGDTQYF; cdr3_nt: TGTGCCAGCAGTAAAGGGGGGGATACGCAGTATTTT
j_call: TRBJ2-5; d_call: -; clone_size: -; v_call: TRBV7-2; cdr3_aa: CASSLAKGETQYF; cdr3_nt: TGTGCCAGCAGCTTAGCGAAGGGGGAGACCCAGTACTTC
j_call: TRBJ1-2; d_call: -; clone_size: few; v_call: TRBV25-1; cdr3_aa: CACYSVNYGYTF; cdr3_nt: TGTGCCTGCTACAGTGTTAACTATGGCTACACCTTC
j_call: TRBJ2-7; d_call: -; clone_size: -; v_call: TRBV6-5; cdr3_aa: CASGPSYYEQYF; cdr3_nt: TGTGCCAGCGGTCCCAGCTACTACGAGCAGTACTTC
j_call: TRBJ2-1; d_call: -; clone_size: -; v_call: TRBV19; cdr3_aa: CASTPRLGSSYNEQFF; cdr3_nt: TGTGCCAGTACCCCCCGACTAGGGAGCTCCTACAATGAGCAGTTCTTC
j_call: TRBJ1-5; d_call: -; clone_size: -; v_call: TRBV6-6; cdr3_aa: CASGTPGDNNQPQHF; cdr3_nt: TGTGCCAGCGGAACTCCCGGTGACAACAATCAGCCCCAGCATTTT
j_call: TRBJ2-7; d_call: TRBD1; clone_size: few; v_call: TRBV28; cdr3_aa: CASSLRQGAREQYF; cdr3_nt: TGTGCCAGCAGTTTACGCCAGGGGGCCAGGGAGCAGTACTTC
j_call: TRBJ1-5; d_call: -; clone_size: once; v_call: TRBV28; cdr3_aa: CASRPGGSGDQPQHF; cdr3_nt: TGTGCCAGCAGACCCGGGGGATCGGGGGATCAGCCCCAGCATTTT
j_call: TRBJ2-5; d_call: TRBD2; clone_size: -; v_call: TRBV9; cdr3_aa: CASSSSGASGQETQYF; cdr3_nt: TGTGCCAGCAGCTCAAGTGGGGCTAGCGGCCAAGAGACCCAGTACTTC
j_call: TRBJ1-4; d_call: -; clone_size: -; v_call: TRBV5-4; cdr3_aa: CASSLDRADEKLFF; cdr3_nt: TGTGCCAGCAGCTTGGACAGGGCGGATGAAAAACTGTTTTTT
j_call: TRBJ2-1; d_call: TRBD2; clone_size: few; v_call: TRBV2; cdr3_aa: CASSRAGGPWEQFF; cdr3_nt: TGTGCCAGCAGTCGAGCGGGGGGGCCGTGGGAGCAGTTCTTC
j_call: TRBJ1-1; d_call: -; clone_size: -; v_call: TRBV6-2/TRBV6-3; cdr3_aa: CASSNSLRATEAFF; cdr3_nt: TGTGCCAGCTCGAACTCCCTCCGAGCGACTGAAGCTTTCTTT
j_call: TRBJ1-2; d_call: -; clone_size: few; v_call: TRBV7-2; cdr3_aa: CASSPDTGFYGYTF; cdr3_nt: TGTGCCAGCAGCCCAGATACAGGTTTCTATGGCTACACCTTC
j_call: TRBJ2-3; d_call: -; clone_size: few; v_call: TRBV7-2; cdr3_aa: CASSPRARGITDTQYF; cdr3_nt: TGTGCCAGCAGCCCCCGGGCGAGGGGGATCACAGATACGCAGTATTTT
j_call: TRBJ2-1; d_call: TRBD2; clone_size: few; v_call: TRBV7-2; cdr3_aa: CASSLPLAGVNEQFF; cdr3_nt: TGTGCCAGCAGCTTACCCCTAGCGGGAGTAAATGAGCAGTTCTTC
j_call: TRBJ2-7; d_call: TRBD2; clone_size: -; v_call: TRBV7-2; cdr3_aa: CASSLEASGVSYEQYF; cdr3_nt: TGTGCCAGCAGCTTAGAGGCTAGCGGGGTATCCTACGAGCAGTACTTC
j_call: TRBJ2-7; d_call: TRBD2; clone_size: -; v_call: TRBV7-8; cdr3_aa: CASSLALGLAGPGPTYEQYF; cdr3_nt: TGTGCCAGCAGCTTAGCCTTGGGACTAGCGGGACCTGGGCCCACCTACGAGCAGTACTTC
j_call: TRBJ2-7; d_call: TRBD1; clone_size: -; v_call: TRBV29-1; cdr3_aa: CSVWQDEGAGYEQYF; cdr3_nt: TGCAGCGTTTGGCAGGACGAGGGGGCAGGGTACGAGCAGTACTTC
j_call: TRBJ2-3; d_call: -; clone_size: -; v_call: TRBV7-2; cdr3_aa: CASSMRGDTQYF; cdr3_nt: TGTGCCAGCAGCATGAGGGGAGATACGCAGTATTTT
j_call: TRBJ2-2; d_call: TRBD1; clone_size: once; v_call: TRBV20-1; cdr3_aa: CSAQQGATGELFF; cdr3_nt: TGCAGTGCTCAACAGGGGGCAACCGGGGAGCTGTTTTTT
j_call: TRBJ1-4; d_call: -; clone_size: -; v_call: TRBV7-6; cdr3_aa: CASSLSPVEKLFF; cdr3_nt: TGTGCCAGCAGCTTGAGTCCCGTTGAAAAACTGTTTTTT
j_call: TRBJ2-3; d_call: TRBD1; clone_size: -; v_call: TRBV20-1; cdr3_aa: CSAMTGWSDTQYF; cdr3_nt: TGCAGTGCCATGACAGGGTGGTCAGATACGCAGTATTTT
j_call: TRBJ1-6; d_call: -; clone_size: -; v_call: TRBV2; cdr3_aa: CASNIYRVSPLHF; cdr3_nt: TGTGCCAGCAACATTTACAGGGTTTCACCCCTCCACTTT
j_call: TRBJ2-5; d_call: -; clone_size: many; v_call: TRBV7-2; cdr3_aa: CASSSDLWETQYF; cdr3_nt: TGTGCCAGCAGCTCCGACTTGTGGGAGACCCAGTACTTC
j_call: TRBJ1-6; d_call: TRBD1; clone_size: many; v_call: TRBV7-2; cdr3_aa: CASSFSAGGFIGSPLHF; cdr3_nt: TGTGCCAGCAGCTTTTCAGCAGGGGGTTTCATCGGTTCACCCCTCCACTTT
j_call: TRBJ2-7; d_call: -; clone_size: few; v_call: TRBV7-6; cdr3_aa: CASSLAYGEAGYEQYF; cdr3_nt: TGTGCCAGCAGCTTAGCGTATGGAGAAGCGGGCTACGAGCAGTACTTC
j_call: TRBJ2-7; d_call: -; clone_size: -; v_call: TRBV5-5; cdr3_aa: CASSGGQMNEQYF; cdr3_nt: TGTGCCAGCAGCGGTGGACAGATGAACGAGCAGTACTTC
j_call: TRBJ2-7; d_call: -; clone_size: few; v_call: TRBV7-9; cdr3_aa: CASSTRGLDTYEQYF; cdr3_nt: TGTGCCAGCAGCACCCGGGGGTTAGACACCTACGAGCAGTACTTC
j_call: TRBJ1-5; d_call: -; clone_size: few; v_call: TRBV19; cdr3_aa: CASSIVRGRDQPQHF; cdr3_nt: TGTGCCAGTAGTATAGTACGGGGGCGCGATCAGCCCCAGCATTTT
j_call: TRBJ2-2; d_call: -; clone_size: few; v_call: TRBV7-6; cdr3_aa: CASSSPEGSGPQPAGELFF; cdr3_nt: TGTGCCAGCAGCTCCCCTGAGGGTAGCGGTCCCCAACCGGCCGGGGAGCTGTTTTTT
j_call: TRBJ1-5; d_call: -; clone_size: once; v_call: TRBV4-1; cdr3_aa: CASSQRVGLNQPQHF; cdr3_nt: TGCGCCAGCAGCCAACGGGTCGGACTCAATCAGCCCCAGCATTTT
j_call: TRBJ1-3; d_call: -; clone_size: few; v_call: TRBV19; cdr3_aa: CASGRMTSGNTIYF; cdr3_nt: TGTGCCAGTGGAAGGATGACCTCTGGAAACACCATATATTTT
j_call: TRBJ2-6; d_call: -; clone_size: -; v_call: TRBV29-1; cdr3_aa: CSVEEPASGANVLTF; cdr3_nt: TGCAGCGTTGAGGAGCCGGCCTCTGGGGCCAACGTCCTGACTTTC
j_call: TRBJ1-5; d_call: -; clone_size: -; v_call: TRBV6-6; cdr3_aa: CASSLREGGGSNQPQHF; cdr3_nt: TGTGCCAGCAGCCTACGGGAGGGGGGAGGAAGCAATCAGCCCCAGCATTTT
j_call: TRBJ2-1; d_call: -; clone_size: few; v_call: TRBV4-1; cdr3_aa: CASSQGGNEQFF; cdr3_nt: TGTGCCAGCAGCCAAGGGGGCAATGAGCAGTTCTTC
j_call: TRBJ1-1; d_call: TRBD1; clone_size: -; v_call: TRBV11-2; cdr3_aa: CASSLEAGQELPMNTEAFF; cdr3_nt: TGTGCCAGCAGCTTAGAGGCGGGACAGGAACTACCTATGAACACTGAAGCTTTCTTT